The 8 T cell receptor beta chains in this list originate from one sample, sequenced in a study of T cell changes during pregnancy in multiple sclerosis. Using immunoSEQ multiplex PCR, the repertoire was profiled, and TCRdb retains in-frame clones only, with some absent. The sample shows about 50,000 clones, 91% of them seen only once. The sample consisted of CD8+ T cells from peripheral blood mononuclear cells, taken after pregnancy. The receptors shown here come from a female donor with multiple sclerosis, enrolled in a pregnancy study.

The CDR3 spells CASREGTDTQYF. CDR3 bases: TGTGCCAGTAGGGAGGGCACAGATACGCAGTATTTT. The chain links TRBV19 to TRBJ2-3; D might be TRBD2 (5 bases). Germline V gene lookup returns CDR1 LNHDA and CDR2 SQIVND (reference sequence). Trimming pared 6 bases from V and 1 base from J, leaving 5 bases between. CDR3 length equals 12 residues.

The chain recombines TRBV30 with TRBJ1-1; D gene uncertain. The CDR3 loop spans 15 amino acids. The V gene's germline CDR1 is GTSNPN and CDR2 SVGIG (reference sequence). The ends were cut back, 2 bases at V and 4 bases at J, with 17 bases in the middle. The CDR3 is CAWSLLIGSSTEAFF. The CDR3 DNA follows: TGTGCCTGGAGTCTCTTGATCGGGTCCAGCACTGAAGCTTTCTTT.

The chain joins TRBV6-6 to TRBJ2-3, with D unresolved. This CDR3 has 14 residues. V was trimmed by 6 bases and J by 1 base, leaving 11 bases between them. Germline V lookup: CDR1 MNHNY, CDR2 SVGAGI (reference sequence). The CDR3: CASRHQVGTDTQYF. CDR3 sequence (DNA): TGTGCCAGCAGGCACCAGGTGGGCACAGATACGCAGTATTTT.

The V call is TRBV5-6, the J call TRBJ2-3, with TRBD1 identical over 7 bases. The CDR3 is 15 amino acids. Germline CDR1 SGHDT, CDR2 YYEEEE. With 2 bases clipped from V and 3 bases from J, the junction kept 6 bases outside the gene matches. DNA of the CDR3: TGTGCCAGCAGCTTAGGGACAGTGATAACAGATACGCAGTATTTT. As protein: CASSLGTVITDTQYF.

The rearrangement uses TRBV27 and TRBJ1-4; no reliable D call. The CDR3 has 14 residues. In germline, CDR1 is MNHEY, CDR2 SMNVEV (reference sequence). V lost 7 bases to trimming and J lost 4 bases, with 13 bases between them. The CDR3 DNA follows: TGTGCCAGCACCCTGGTCGGAGGTAATGAAAAACTGTTTTTT. Its protein is CASTLVGGNEKLFF.

V gene TRBV13 combines with J gene TRBJ2-3, with 7 nucleotides matching TRBD1. From germline, CDR1 is PRHDT and CDR2 FYEKMQ (reference sequence). The CDR3 is made up of 16 amino acids. J lost 6 bases, V lost 5 bases, and 14 bases had no gene match. The CDR3 protein is CASSDPRQGDMDTQYF. Here the CDR3 DNA reads TGTGCCAGCAGCGACCCGCGACAGGGAGATATGGATACGCAGTATTTT.

This clone occurred a few times. V gene TRBV15 combines with J gene TRBJ2-1; D possibly corresponds to TRBD1 (6 bases). The CDR3 totals 14 residues. Trimming left V 3 bases short and J 4 bases short, with 10 bases between. CDR1 and CDR2 (germline): LNHNV, YYDKDF (reference sequence). CDR3 region: CATSSGQQYNEQFF. CDR3 nucleotides: TGTGCCACCAGCAGCGGACAGCAGTACAATGAGCAGTTCTTC.

The chain links TRBV5-5 to TRBJ2-7; 8 nucleotides match TRBD1. From germline, CDR1 is SGHKS and CDR2 YYEKEE (reference sequence). The CDR3 runs to 12 residues. Trimming cost V 4 bases and J 5 bases; bases outside gene matches: 2. DNA for the CDR3: TGTGCCAGCAGCCAGACAGGGGACGAGCAGTACTTC. As protein: CASSQTGDEQYF.